This T cell receptor (gamma chain) appears in the sequencing data of a study of gamma-delta T cells after stem cell transplantation. TCRdb used CATT to re-call clones from the RT-PCR reads. Found here are some 4,400 gamma-chain clones, roughly a fifth of them singletons; the top ten hold about 3.5%. Input material: gamma-delta T cells. The clonotype comes from a human donor. It is not recorded whose cells these are; they may come from a transplant donor.

The CDR3 is CALWESAQTNYYKKLF. CDR3 nucleotide sequence: TGTGCCTTGTGGGAGTCCGCACAAACGAATTATTATAAGAAACTCTTT. The gene calls are TRGV9 and TRGJ1 or TRGJ2. Trimming removed 3 bases from V and 0 bases from J; junction bases left unmatched: 11. The germline gives CDR1 GITISATS, CDR2 ISYDGTV (reference sequence). The CDR3 runs 16 residues.